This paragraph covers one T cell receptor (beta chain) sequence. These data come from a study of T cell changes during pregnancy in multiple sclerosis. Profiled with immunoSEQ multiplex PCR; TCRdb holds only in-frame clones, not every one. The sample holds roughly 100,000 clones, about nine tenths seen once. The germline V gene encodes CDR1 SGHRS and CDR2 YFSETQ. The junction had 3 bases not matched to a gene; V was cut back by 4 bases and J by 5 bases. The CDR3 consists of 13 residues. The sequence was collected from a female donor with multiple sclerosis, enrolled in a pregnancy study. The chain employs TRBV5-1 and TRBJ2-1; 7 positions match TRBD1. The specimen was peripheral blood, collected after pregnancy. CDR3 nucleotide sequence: TGCGCCAGCAGCCGGACAGGAAACAATGAGCAGTTCTTC. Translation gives CASSRTGNNEQFF. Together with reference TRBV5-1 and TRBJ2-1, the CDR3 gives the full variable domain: KAGVTQTPRYLIKTRGQQVTLSCSPISGHRSVSWYQQTPGQGLQFLFEYFSETQRNKGNFPGRFSGRQFSNSRSEMNVSTLELGDSALYLCASSRTGNNEQFFGPGTRLTVL.